The 6 T cell receptor beta chains below were found in one sample sequenced in a study of blood T cell repertoires in COVID-19. Data came from immunoSEQ multiplex PCR; TCRdb stores just in-frame clones and leaves some out. The sample lists over 200,000 clones; approximately 84% were seen once. The sample taken for sequencing was PBMCs or T cells enriched from blood (not recorded which). The origin of the receptors is a man between 35 and 55 years old who had recovered from COVID-19.

The V gene is TRBV28, the J gene TRBJ1-2; D is unresolved. Germline V gene data show CDR1 as MDHEN and CDR2 as SYDVKM. Trimming took off 1 base at V and 7 bases at J, with 7 bases between the two ends. CDR3 length equals 12 residues. CDR3 loop: CASSLSGSGYTF. CDR3 coding DNA: TGTGCCAGCAGTTTATCAGGATCTGGCTACACCTTC.

The rearrangement joins TRBV7-9 to TRBJ1-4, with TRBD1 matching over 7 bases. The length of the CDR3 is 14 residues. J gave up 8 bases and V 3 bases, and 6 bases lay outside the gene matches. Germline CDR1 reads SEHNR; CDR2 reads FQNEAQ (reference sequence). CDR3 residues: CASSLTGSVEKLFF. CDR3 nucleotide sequence: TGTGCCAGCAGCTTGACAGGGTCCGTCGAAAAACTGTTTTTT.

This sequence joins TRBV28 and TRBJ1-5; 7 nucleotides match TRBD1. The CDR3 sequence is 16 residues long. Per the germline V gene, CDR1 is MDHEN and CDR2 is SYDVKM. V gave up 5 bases and J gave up 6 bases; unmatched junction bases: 13. CDR3 sequence reads: CASSKATGRIIQPQHF. Written as DNA, the CDR3 is TGTGCCAGCAGTAAGGCGACAGGGAGGATTATTCAGCCCCAGCATTTT.

This chain joins TRBV7-3 and TRBJ2-1; D is possibly TRBD2 (5 bases). Germline V lookup: CDR1 SGHTA, CDR2 FQGTGA. Between the trimmed V and J ends, which lost 5 bases and 3 bases, there was a span of 11 bases. The CDR3 loop spans 14 amino acids. CDR3 residues: CASSPFGDYNEQFF. CDR3 nucleotide sequence: TGTGCCAGCAGCCCCTTCGGGGACTACAATGAGCAGTTCTTC.

This clone was observed a few times. This chain connects TRBV19 to TRBJ1-3; D might be TRBD1 (6 bases). The CDR3 runs to 16 residues. Trimming pared 8 bases from V and 4 bases from J, leaving 21 bases between. From germline, CDR1 is LNHDA and CDR2 SQIVND (reference sequence). The CDR3 region is CASSVTFTGSGNTIYF. The CDR3 DNA reads as TGTGCCAGTTCAGTTACCTTCACAGGGTCCGGAAACACCATATATTTT.

The chain is built from TRBV6-5 and TRBJ1-2; 8 bases are shared with TRBD1. Germline V gives CDR1 MNHEY, CDR2 SVGAGI. Trimming removed 6 bases from V and 4 bases from J; junction bases left unmatched: 10. The CDR3 spans 15 residues. CDR3 in amino acids: CASRVAGGAGYGYTF. The CDR3 DNA follows: TGTGCCAGCAGAGTTGCAGGGGGCGCGGGCTATGGCTACACCTTC.